A single sample gave rise to the 9 T cell receptor beta chains below, sequenced in a study of T cell changes during pregnancy in multiple sclerosis (dated by TCRdb to the late 2010s). Libraries were constructed by the immunoSEQ multiplex PCR assay. TCRdb mirrors the immuneACCESS table, restricted to in-frame sequences. Some clones are absent from its copies; in checked studies, under half trace to an unresolved V gene, and the reason for the others is unknown. This sample is represented by under 100,000 clones; roughly 93% of them were singletons. Clones ranked in the top ten supply 2.5% of the sample. This sample comprised peripheral blood, obtained in the third trimester of pregnancy. The receptors shown here come from a female donor with multiple sclerosis, enrolled in a pregnancy study.

The chain is built from TRBV6-4 and TRBJ1-2; D might be TRBD1 (6 bases). Trimming took 0 bases from V and 8 from J, leaving 13 bases between them. Germline values: CDR1 MRHNA, CDR2 SNTAGT. The CDR3 has 14 amino acids. The DNA of the CDR3 is TGTGCCAGCAGTGACTCTGGGGGGGCCGAAGGCTACACCTTC. Translation: CASSDSGGAEGYTF.

The chain is built from TRBV9 and TRBJ2-3; 7 nucleotides line up with TRBD2. The CDR3 loop spans 14 amino acids. The junction had 6 bases not matched to a gene; V was cut back by 0 bases and J by 8 bases. Germline values: CDR1 SGDLS, CDR2 YYNGEE. DNA for the CDR3: TGTGCCAGCAGCGTAGCTACGGGGGAGGGTACGCAGTATTTT. This translates into CASSVATGEGTQYF.

The rearrangement links TRBV7-9 to TRBJ1-2; 8 positions agree with TRBD1. The ends lost 5 bases at V and 4 bases at J; junction bases unmatched: 6. The CDR3 contains 14 residues. The germline CDR1 and CDR2 sequences are SEHNR and FQNEAQ (reference sequence). The CDR3: CASSLDRGSYGYTF. CDR3 nucleotides: TGTGCCAGCAGCCTCGACAGGGGATCCTATGGCTACACCTTC. Using reference TRBV7-9 and TRBJ1-2 for the parts outside the CDR3, the full variable domain is DTGVSQNPRHKITKRGQNVTFRCDPISEHNRLYWYRQTLGQGPEFLTYFQNEAQLEKSRLLSDRFSAERPKGSFSTLEIQRTEQGDSAMYLCASSLDRGSYGYTFGSGTRLTVV.

This clone came up once. The chain uses TRBV18 and TRBJ1-3; D possibly corresponds to TRBD1 (5 bases). Trimming removed 2 bases at V and 3 bases at J, with 17 bases between. This CDR3 is 17 amino acids long. Germline V gene data show CDR1 as KGHSH and CDR2 as LQKENI. The CDR3 DNA follows: TGTGCCAGCTCACCAAGGCAGACAGCGAACTTTGGAAACACCATATATTTT. This gives the protein CASSPRQTANFGNTIYF.

The rearrangement uses TRBV27 and TRBJ2-1; tentatively, D is TRBD2 (5 bases). With 4 bases removed from V and 15 bases from J, the gap between germline ends came to 16 bases. There are 12 residues in the CDR3. The germline CDR1 and CDR2 sequences are MNHEY and SMNVEV (reference sequence). CDR3 DNA sequence: TGTGCCAGCAGTTCCCCCTACCTAGCACCGTTCTTC. Its protein product is CASSSPYLAPFF.

The rearrangement links TRBV5-4 to TRBJ1-1; 7 nucleotides agree with TRBD1. The ends lost 4 bases at V and 7 bases at J; junction bases unmatched: 10. The CDR3 is 14 residues long. Germline V gene sequence: CDR1 SGHNT, CDR2 YYREEE (reference sequence). The CDR3 reads CASSEGQTALEAFF. For the CDR3, the DNA is TGTGCCAGCAGCGAGGGACAGACAGCCCTTGAAGCTTTCTTT.

Only one count was recorded for this clone. The chain employs TRBV19 and TRBJ1-1; TRBD1 aligns across 7 bases. CDR3 size: 13 residues. Trimming cost V 7 bases and J 0 bases; bases outside gene matches: 2. Germline-derived CDR1 and CDR2 are LNHDA and SQIVND (reference sequence). In nucleotides, the CDR3 is TGTGCCAGTAAGGGACAGCTGAACACTGAAGCTTTCTTT. Protein sequence: CASKGQLNTEAFF.

The chain recombines TRBV6-1 with TRBJ2-7, with 9 bases fitting TRBD1. Trimming cost V 10 bases and J 1 base; bases outside gene matches: 2. The CDR3 totals 12 residues. Germline CDR1 MNHNS, CDR2 SASEGT. DNA of the CDR3: TGTGCCACCGGGACAGGGTCCTACGAGCAGTACTTC. Protein product: CATGTGSYEQYF.

The chain is built from TRBV6-5 and TRBJ2-7, with 9 bases fitting TRBD1. The germline CDR1 and CDR2 sequences are MNHEY and SVGAGI. V was clipped by 5 bases and J by 5 bases; unmatched bases: 4. CDR3 size: 13 residues. The CDR3 nucleotides are TGTGCCAGCAGTGGGGACAGGGTCCACGAGCAGTACTTC. This gives the protein CASSGDRVHEQYF.